A selection of T cell receptor beta chains follows, all from one sample in a study of shared clonotypes between healthy human individuals. The table came from immunoSEQ multiplex PCR; TCRdb's copy has only in-frame clones and leaves some out. This table has about 2,500,000 clones, 90% to 95% appearing once. Material for sequencing was naive CD4+ T cells sorted from blood. The receptor set was obtained from a man between 18 and 29 years old in good health. CDR3s include the opening cysteine and the closing phenylalanine or tryptophan. D genes are given only for firm matches. The size of a clone is reported for some rows only, either as once, few or many, or as a class for expanded clones.

D	V	size	J	DNA	CDR3
TRBD2	TRBV5-4	once	TRBJ2-2	TGTGCCAGCTCCCCTAGCGGGGGGGCCTTTAGCGGGGAGCTGTTTTTT	CASSPSGGAFSGELFF
TRBD2	TRBV11-2	NA	TRBJ2-7	TGTGCCAGCAGCCGAGCCGGGACTATTGCTTACGAGCAGTACTTC	CASSRAGTIAYEQYF
TRBD1	TRBV6-5	NA	TRBJ1-4	TGTGCCAGCACCACCGAGGACAGGGTAGAAAAACTGTTTTTT	CASTTEDRVEKLFF
NA	TRBV5-6	NA	TRBJ2-7	TGTGCCAGCAGCTTGGTCTATACCTCCTACGAGCAGTACTTC	CASSLVYTSYEQYF
NA	TRBV7-2	NA	TRBJ1-6	TGTGCCAGCAGCGGAGCCGGGAGAAATAATTCACCCCTCCACTTT	CASSGAGRNNSPLHF
NA	TRBV14	once	TRBJ2-7	TGTGCCAGCAGCTCGGCCTCCTACGAGCAGTACTTC	CASSSASYEQYF
NA	TRBV19	NA	TRBJ2-2	TGTGCCAGTAGTATACCGGACACCCCCGGGGAGCTGTTTTTT	CASSIPDTPGELFF
TRBD2	TRBV6-5	NA	TRBJ2-4	TGTGCCAGTTCCGGGGGGGAAGCAGAGAAAAACATTCAGTACTTC	CASSGGEAEKNIQYF
NA	TRBV7-7	NA	TRBJ2-6	TGTGCCAGCAGCATACGAGTTAAGGCACAAAGTCGGGCCAACGTCCTGACTTTC	CASSIRVKAQSRANVLTF
TRBD1	TRBV6-1	NA	TRBJ1-6	TGTGCCAGCAGTGCCACAGGGGGTTCACCCCTCCACTTT	CASSATGGSPLHF
NA	TRBV5-1	NA	TRBJ1-6	TGCGCCAGCAGCACCGGGGGGCAGAGCTCCTATAATTCACCCCTCCACTTT	CASSTGGQSSYNSPLHF
NA	TRBV18	NA	TRBJ2-1	TGTGCCAGCTCACCTCGCTCTTCTTATAGCTCCTACAATGAGCAGTTCTTC	CASSPRSSYSSYNEQFF
NA	TRBV4-1	NA	TRBJ2-5	TGCGCCAGCAGTCCCGGTCCCCTAGAGACCCAGTACTTC	CASSPGPLETQYF